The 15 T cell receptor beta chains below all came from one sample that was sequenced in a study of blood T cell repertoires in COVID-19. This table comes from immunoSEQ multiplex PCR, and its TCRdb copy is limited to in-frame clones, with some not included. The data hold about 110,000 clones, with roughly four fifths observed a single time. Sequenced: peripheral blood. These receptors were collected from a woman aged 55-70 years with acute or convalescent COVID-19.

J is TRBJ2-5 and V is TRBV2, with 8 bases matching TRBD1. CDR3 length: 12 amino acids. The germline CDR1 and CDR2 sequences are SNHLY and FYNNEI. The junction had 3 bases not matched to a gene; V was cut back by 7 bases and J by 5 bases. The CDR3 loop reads CASKRQGETQYF. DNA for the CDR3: TGTGCCAGCAAACGACAGGGGGAGACCCAGTACTTC.

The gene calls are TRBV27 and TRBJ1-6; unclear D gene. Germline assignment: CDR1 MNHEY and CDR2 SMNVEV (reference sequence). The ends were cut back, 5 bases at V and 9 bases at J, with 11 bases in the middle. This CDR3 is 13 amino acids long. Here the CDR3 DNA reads TGTGCCAGCAGTGAGCGGGGTAGTTCACCCCTCCACTTT. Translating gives CASSERGSSPLHF.

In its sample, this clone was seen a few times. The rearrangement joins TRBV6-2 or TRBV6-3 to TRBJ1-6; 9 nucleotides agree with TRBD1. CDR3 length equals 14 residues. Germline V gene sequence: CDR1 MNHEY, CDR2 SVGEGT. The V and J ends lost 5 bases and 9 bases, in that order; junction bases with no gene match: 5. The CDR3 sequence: CASSPRQGGSPLHF. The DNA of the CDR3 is TGTGCCAGCAGTCCAAGACAGGGGGGTTCACCCCTCCACTTT.

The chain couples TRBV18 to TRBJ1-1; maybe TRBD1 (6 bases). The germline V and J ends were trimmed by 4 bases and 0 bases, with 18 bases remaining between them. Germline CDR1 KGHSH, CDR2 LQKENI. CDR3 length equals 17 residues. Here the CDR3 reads CASSRNTGGALNTEAFF. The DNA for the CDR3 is TGTGCCAGCTCACGGAACACCGGGGGGGCTCTGAACACTGAAGCTTTCTTT.

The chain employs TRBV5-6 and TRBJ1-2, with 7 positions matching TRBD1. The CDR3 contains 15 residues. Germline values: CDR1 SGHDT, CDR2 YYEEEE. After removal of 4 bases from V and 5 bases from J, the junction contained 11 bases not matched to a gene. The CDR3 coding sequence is TGTGCCAGCAGCCAGACAGGGAGGTTCGTGTATGGCTACACCTTC. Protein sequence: CASSQTGRFVYGYTF.

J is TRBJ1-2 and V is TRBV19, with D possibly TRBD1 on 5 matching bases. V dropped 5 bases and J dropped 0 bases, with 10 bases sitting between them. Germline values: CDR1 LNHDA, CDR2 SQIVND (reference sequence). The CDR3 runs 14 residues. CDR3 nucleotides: TGTGCCAGTAGTCCGGGGGTCGCTAACTATGGCTACACCTTC. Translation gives CASSPGVANYGYTF.

CDR3 coding DNA: TGTGCCAGTAGTCCCTCAGGCCCATTGAGGGGCAATCAGCCCCAGCATTTT. The encoded protein is CASSPSGPLRGNQPQHF. The chain uses TRBV19 and TRBJ1-5; D gene uncertain. The V gene lost 5 bases and the J gene lost 2 bases, with 19 bases spanning the gap. Germline values: CDR1 LNHDA, CDR2 SQIVND (reference sequence). The length of the CDR3 is 17 residues.

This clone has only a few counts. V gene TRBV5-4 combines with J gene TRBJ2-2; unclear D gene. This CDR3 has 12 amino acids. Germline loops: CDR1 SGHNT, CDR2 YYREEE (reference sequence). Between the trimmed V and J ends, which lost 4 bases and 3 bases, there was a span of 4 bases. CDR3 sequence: CASSQDTGELFF. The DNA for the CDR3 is TGTGCCAGCAGCCAGGACACCGGGGAGCTGTTTTTT.

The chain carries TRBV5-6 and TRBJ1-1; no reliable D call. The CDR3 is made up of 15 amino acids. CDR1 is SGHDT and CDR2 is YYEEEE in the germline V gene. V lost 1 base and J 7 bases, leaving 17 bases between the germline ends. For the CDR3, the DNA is TGTGCCAGCAGCTTGTTGTCGGGGTCGGAGATTGAAGCTTTCTTT. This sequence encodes CASSLLSGSEIEAFF. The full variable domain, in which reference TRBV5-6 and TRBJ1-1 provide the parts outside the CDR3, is DAGVTQSPTHLIKTRGQQVTLRCSPKSGHDTVSWYQQALGQGPQFIFQYYEEEERQRGNFPDRFSGHQFPNYSSELNVNALLLGDSALYLCASSLLSGSEIEAFFGQGTRLTVV.

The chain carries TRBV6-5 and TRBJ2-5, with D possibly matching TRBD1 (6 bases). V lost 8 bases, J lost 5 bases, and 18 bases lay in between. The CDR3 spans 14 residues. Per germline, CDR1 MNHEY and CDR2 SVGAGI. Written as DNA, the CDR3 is TGTGCCAGCGTCGACCCAGGGGCAGGGGAGACCCAGTACTTC. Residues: CASVDPGAGETQYF.

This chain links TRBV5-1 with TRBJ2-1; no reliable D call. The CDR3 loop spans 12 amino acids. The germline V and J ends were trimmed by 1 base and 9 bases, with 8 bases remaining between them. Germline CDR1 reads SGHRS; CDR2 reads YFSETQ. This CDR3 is CASSLFAGEQFF. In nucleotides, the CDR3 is TGCGCCAGCAGCTTGTTTGCAGGTGAGCAGTTCTTC.

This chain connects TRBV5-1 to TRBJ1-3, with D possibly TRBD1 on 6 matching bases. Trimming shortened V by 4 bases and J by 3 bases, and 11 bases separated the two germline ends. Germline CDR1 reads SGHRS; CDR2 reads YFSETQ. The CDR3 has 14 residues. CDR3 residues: CASSVQGFGNTIYF. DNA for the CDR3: TGCGCCAGCAGCGTTCAGGGGTTTGGAAACACCATATATTTT.

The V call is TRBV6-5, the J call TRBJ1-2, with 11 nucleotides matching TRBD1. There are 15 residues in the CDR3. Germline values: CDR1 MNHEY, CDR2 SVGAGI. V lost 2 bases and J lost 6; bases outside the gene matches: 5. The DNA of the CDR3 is TGTGCCAGCAGTTACCAGGGACAGGGGGTAGATGGCTACACCTTC. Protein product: CASSYQGQGVDGYTF.

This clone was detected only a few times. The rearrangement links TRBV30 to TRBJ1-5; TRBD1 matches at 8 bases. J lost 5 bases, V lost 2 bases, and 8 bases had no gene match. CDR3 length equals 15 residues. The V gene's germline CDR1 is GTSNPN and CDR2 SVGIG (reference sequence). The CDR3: CAWSPGQGLYQPQHF. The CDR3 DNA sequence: TGTGCCTGGAGTCCTGGACAGGGTTTATATCAGCCCCAGCATTTT.

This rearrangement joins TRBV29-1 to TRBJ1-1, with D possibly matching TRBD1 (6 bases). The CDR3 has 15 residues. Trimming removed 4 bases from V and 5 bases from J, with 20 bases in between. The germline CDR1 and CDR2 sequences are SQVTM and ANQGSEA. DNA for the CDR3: TGCAGCGTTGCTGGGGTTCAGGGGCGAGAAACTGAAGCTTTCTTT. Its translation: CSVAGVQGRETEAFF.